The 4 T cell receptor beta chains reported below all come from one sample, sequenced in a study of beta chain features in type 1 diabetes. As every portion of the isolated RNA was reverse transcribed, the sequencing read expressed TCRB transcripts. The repertoire was sequenced with immunoSEQ multiplex PCR; TCRdb's copy has only in-frame clones and lacks some. The sample gives about 150,000 clones, roughly 9% of which show up once; roughly 2.5% is in the top ten. Input material: central memory CD4+ T cells from blood. All receptors come from a woman younger than 35 in good health.

The V and J genes are TRBV29-1 and TRBJ2-6; TRBD1 agrees at 7 bases. CDR1 is SQVTM and CDR2 is ANQGSEA in the germline V gene. Trimming removed 5 bases from V and 3 bases from J; junction bases left unmatched: 4. This CDR3 spans 14 amino acids. The CDR3 protein is CSVTGENGANVLTF. The CDR3 nucleotides are TGCAGCGTTACAGGGGAAAATGGGGCCAACGTCCTGACTTTC.

This clone has only a few counts. This chain connects TRBV6-6 to TRBJ1-1; 7 bases align to TRBD1. CDR3 length equals 16 residues. Looked up from germline, CDR1 is MNHNY and CDR2 is SVGAGI (reference sequence). V lost 2 bases and J lost 2; bases outside the gene matches: 8. CDR3 sequence reads: CASSYPGQLENTEAFF. CDR3 DNA: TGTGCCAGCAGTTACCCGGGACAGCTTGAAAACACTGAAGCTTTCTTT.

This clone was counted between two and nine times. The chain combines TRBV4-2 with TRBJ2-3; 8 nucleotides agree with TRBD2. This CDR3 is built from 16 residues. V shed 1 base and J 1 base; nucleotides not matched to a gene: 4. CDR1 LGHNA and CDR2 YNFKEQ come from the germline V gene. The CDR3 bases are TGTGCCAGCAGCCAAGCCGGGACTAGGGGCACAGATACGCAGTATTTT. This translates into CASSQAGTRGTDTQYF.

This clone turned up a few times. The chain combines TRBV4-3 with TRBJ1-4, with 9 bases fitting TRBD1. Unmatched junction bases numbered 2, after V lost 4 bases and J lost 5 bases. This CDR3 region has 14 residues. Germline-derived CDR1 and CDR2 are LGHNA and YSLEER. The CDR3 region is CASSPGQGNEKLFF. CDR3 sequence (DNA): TGCGCCAGCAGCCCGGGACAGGGAAATGAAAAACTGTTTTTT.